A single sample is the source of the 2 T cell receptor beta chains below, sequenced in a study of shared clonotypes between healthy human individuals. The assay was immunoSEQ multiplex PCR, and TCRdb's table has in-frame clones only and misses some. Of roughly 2 million clones in the sample, nearly 97% were seen once. Sequencing used naive CD4+ T cells sorted from blood. Subset in this sample: CD45RA+ positively selected. Receptor source: a man in his late teens or twenties in good health.

V usage is TRBV10-3 and J usage is TRBJ2-7; D ambiguous. Germline V gives CDR1 ENHRY, CDR2 SYGVKD. V was pared by 4 bases and J by 0 bases, with 19 bases between. The CDR3 runs to 17 residues. CDR3 in DNA: TGTGCCATCAGTGCGTCCGGGCCCTACCTTTACTCCTACGAGCAGTACTTC. Protein product: CAISASGPYLYSYEQYF.

V is TRBV6-1 and J is TRBJ1-5, with TRBD1 as a possible D gene (5 bases). The CDR3 runs to 18 residues. Germline V lookup: CDR1 MNHNS, CDR2 SASEGT. V shed 0 bases and J shed 0 bases, with 15 bases lying between them. In DNA form, the CDR3 reads TGTGCCAGCAGTGAAGCGATCCGGGGACGGTATAGCAATCAGCCCCAGCATTTT. Residues: CASSEAIRGRYSNQPQHF.